The next 3 T cell receptor beta chains were all read from a single sample in a study of blood T cells in healthy people across ages. With a J-beta primer mix and a sample-barcoded 5' primer, a second PCR ran 7 to 11 cycles. MiXCR, applied by TCRdb to the 5' RACE reads, yields one record per CDR3 protein. Among around 1.7 million distinct CDR3 sequences listed, roughly 27% were seen once. Sequenced material: blood. These receptors came from a woman between 25 and 40 years old in good health.

The chain uses TRBV7-2 and TRBJ2-1, with 11 bases matching TRBD1. Trimming removed 5 bases from V and 10 bases from J; junction bases left unmatched: 7. Germline V gene data show CDR1 as SGHTA and CDR2 as FQGNSA. This CDR3 spans 14 amino acids. CDR3 region: CASSQGQGGYEQFF. The DNA for the CDR3 is TGTGCCAGCAGCCAGGGACAGGGGGGCTACGAGCAGTTCTTC.

This clonotype came up a few times. This sequence joins TRBV18 and TRBJ2-6, with a tentative D call TRBD1 (6 bases). The V gene lost 3 bases and the J gene lost 0 bases, with 12 bases spanning the gap. CDR1 is KGHSH and CDR2 is LQKENI in the germline V gene. This CDR3 comprises 17 residues. CDR3 sequence (DNA): TGTGCCAGCTCACCCCTCGACAGGAGCTCTGGGGCCAACGTCCTGACTTTC. Its protein is CASSPLDRSSGANVLTF.

This clonotype appeared a few times. The gene calls are TRBV27 and TRBJ1-5; D unclear. Trimming pared 7 bases from V and 1 base from J, leaving 14 bases between. The CDR3 consists of 15 residues. Germline loops: CDR1 MNHEY, CDR2 SMNVEV (reference sequence). CDR3 amino acids: CASMLSGLSNQPQHF. The CDR3 DNA is TGTGCCAGCATGCTCTCCGGACTAAGCAATCAGCCCCAGCATTTT.